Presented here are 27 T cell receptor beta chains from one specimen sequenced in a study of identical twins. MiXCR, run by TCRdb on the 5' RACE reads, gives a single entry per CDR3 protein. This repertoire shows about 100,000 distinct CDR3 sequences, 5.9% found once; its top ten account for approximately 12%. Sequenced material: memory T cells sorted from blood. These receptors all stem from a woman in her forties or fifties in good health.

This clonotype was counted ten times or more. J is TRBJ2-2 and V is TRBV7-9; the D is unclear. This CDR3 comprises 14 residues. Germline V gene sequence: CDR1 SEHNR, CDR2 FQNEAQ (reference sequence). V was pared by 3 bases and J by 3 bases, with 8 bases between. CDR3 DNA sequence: TGTGCCAGCAGCTTGAGCGTAGACACCGGGGAGCTGTTTTTT. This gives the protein CASSLSVDTGELFF.

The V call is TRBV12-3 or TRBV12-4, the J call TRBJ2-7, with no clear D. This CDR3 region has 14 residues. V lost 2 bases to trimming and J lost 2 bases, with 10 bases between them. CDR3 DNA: TGTGCCAGCAGTTTATTAGACGGAGCCTACGAGCAGTACTTC. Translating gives CASSLLDGAYEQYF.

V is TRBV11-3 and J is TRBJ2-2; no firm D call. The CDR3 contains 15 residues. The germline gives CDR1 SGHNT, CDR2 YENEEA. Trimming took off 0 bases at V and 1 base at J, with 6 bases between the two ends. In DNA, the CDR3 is TGTGCCAGCAGCTTAGAGGCAGGGAACACCGGGGAGCTGTTTTTT. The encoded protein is CASSLEAGNTGELFF.

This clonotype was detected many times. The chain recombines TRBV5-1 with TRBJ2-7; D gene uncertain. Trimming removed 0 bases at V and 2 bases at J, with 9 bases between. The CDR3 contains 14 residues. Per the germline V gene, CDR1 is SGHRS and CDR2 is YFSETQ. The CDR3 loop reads CASSLVGTPYEQYF. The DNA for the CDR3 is TGCGCCAGCAGCTTGGTTGGTACCCCCTACGAGCAGTACTTC. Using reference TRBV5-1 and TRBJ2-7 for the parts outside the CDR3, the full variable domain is KAGVTQTPRYLIKTRGQQVTLSCSPISGHRSVSWYQQTPGQGLQFLFEYFSETQRNKGNFPGRFSGRQFSNSRSEMNVSTLELGDSALYLCASSLVGTPYEQYFGPGTRLTVT.

CDR3 amino acids: CASSPGFRGEQFF. Written as DNA, the CDR3 is TGTGCCAGCAGCCCGGGGTTCCGTGGGGAGCAGTTCTTC. V and J are TRBV6-1 and TRBJ2-1; D may be TRBD2 (5 bases). CDR1 MNHNS and CDR2 SASEGT come from the germline V gene. This CDR3 is built from 13 residues. V lost 6 bases and J lost 10, with 16 bases in between.

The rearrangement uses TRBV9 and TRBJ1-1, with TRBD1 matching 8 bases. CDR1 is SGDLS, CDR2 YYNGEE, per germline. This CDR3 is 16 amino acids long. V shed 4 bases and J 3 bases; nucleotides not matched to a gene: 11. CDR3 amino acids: CASSPPQGARDTEAFF. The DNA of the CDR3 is TGTGCCAGCAGCCCTCCCCAGGGGGCGAGAGACACTGAAGCTTTCTTT.

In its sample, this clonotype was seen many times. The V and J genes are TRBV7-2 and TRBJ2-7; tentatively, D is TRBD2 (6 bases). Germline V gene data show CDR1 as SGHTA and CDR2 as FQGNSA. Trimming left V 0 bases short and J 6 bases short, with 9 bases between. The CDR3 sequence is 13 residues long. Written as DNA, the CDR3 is TGTGCCAGCAGCTTAGCAGCCGGGGGCGAGCAGTACGTC. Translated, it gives CASSLAAGGEQYV.

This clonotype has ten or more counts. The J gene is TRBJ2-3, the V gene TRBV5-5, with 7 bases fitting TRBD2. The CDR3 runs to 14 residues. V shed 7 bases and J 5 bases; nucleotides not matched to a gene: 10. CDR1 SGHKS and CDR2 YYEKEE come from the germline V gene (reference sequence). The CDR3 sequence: CASGGGSVGDTQYF. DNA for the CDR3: TGTGCCAGCGGCGGCGGGAGTGTTGGAGATACGCAGTATTTT.

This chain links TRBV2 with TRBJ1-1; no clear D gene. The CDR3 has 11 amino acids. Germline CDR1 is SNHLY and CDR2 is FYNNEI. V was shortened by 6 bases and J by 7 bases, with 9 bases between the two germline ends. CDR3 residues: CASSLAGEAFF. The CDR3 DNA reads TGTGCCAGCAGCCTGGCAGGTGAAGCTTTCTTT.

The CDR3 nucleotides read TGCGCCAGCAGCTTGGAGGGACAGGGCCTCACTGAAGCTTTCTTT. Protein sequence: CASSLEGQGLTEAFF. The chain combines TRBV5-1 with TRBJ1-1, with TRBD1 identical over 9 bases. J was trimmed by 4 bases and V by 0 bases; bases with no gene match: 4. Germline lookup yields CDR1 SGHRS and CDR2 YFSETQ. The CDR3 is 15 amino acids.

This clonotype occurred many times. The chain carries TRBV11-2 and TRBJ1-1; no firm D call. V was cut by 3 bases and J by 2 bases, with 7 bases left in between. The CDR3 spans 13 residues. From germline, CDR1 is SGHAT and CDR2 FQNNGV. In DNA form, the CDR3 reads TGTGCCAGCAGCTTTCAGGTTAACACTGAAGCTTTCTTT. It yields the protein CASSFQVNTEAFF.

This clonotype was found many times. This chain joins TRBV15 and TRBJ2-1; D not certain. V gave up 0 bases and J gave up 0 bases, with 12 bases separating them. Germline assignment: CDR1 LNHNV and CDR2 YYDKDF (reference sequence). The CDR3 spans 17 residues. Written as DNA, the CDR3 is TGTGCCACCAGCAGAGATAAGATGAGTAGCTCCTACAATGAGCAGTTCTTC. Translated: CATSRDKMSSSYNEQFF.

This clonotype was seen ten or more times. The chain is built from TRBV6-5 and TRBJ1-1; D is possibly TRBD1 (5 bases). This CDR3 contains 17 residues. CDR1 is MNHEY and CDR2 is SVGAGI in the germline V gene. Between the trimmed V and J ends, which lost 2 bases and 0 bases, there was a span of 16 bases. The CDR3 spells CASSYATTRGMNTEAFF. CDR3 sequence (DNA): TGTGCCAGCAGTTACGCGACGACTCGGGGCATGAACACTGAAGCTTTCTTT.

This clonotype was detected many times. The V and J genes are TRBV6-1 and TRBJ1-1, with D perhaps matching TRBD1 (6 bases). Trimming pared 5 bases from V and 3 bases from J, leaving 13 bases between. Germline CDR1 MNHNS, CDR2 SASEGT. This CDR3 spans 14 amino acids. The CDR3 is CASSPSPGDTEAFF. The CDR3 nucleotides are TGTGCCAGCAGTCCTAGTCCAGGGGACACTGAAGCTTTCTTT.

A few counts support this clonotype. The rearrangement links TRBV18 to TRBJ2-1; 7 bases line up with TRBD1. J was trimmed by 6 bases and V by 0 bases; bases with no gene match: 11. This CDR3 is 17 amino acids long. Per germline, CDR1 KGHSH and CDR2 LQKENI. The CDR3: CASSPPGQLQLLNEQFF. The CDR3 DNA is TGTGCCAGCTCACCACCGGGACAGTTACAGCTACTCAATGAGCAGTTCTTC.

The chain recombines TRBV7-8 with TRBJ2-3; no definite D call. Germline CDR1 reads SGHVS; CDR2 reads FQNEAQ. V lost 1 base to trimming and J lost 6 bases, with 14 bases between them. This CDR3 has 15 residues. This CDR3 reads CASSLGHGRGDTQYF. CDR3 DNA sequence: TGTGCCAGCAGCTTAGGTCATGGACGCGGTGATACGCAGTATTTT.

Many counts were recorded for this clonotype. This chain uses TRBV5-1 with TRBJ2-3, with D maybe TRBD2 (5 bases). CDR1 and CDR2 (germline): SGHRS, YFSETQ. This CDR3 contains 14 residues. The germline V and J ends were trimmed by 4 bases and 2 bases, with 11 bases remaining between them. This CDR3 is CASSREIITDTQYF. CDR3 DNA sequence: TGCGCCAGCAGCAGGGAGATAATCACAGATACGCAGTATTTT.

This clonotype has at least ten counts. The CDR3 nucleotides read TGTGCCAGCAGGGGCCTCAGGAGACCCCACAATGAGCAGTTCTTC. It is translated as CASRGLRRPHNEQFF. The rearrangement links TRBV2 to TRBJ2-1; D uncertain. The CDR3 spans 15 residues. CDR1 is SNHLY, CDR2 FYNNEI, per germline. The V end was cut by 6 bases, the J end by 5 bases, with 17 bases between. Variable domain in full (rest from reference TRBV2 and TRBJ2-1): EPEVTQTPSHQVTQMGQEVILRCVPISNHLYFYWYRQILGQKVEFLVSFYNNEISEKSEIFDDQFSVERPDGSNFTLKIRSTKLEDSAMYFCASRGLRRPHNEQFFGPGTRLTVL.

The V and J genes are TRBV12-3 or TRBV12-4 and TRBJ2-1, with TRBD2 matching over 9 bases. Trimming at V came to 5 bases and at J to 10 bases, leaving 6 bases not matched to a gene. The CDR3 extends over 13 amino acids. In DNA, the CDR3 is TGTGCCAGCAGTGCGGGACTAGCCCAGGAGCAGTTCTTC. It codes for CASSAGLAQEQFF.

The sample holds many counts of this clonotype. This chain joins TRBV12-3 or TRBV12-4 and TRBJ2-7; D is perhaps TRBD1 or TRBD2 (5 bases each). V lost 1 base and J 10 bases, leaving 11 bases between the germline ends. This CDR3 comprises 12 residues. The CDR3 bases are TGTGCCAGCAGTTTAGAGTTGGGGGAACAGTACTTC. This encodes CASSLELGEQYF.

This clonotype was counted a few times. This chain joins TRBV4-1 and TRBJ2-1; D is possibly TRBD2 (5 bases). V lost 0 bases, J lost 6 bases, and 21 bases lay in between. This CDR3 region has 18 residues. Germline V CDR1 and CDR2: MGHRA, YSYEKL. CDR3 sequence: CASSQDLWARRGINEQFF. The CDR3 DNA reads TGCGCCAGCAGCCAAGATCTGTGGGCCCGACGAGGGATCAATGAGCAGTTCTTC.

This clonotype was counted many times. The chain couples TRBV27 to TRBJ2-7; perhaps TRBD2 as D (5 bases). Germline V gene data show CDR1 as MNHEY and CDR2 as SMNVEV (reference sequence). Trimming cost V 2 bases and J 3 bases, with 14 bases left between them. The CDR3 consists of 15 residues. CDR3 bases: TGTGCCAGCAGTTTACAAGAGGGCCTGAACTACGAGCAGTACTTC. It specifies CASSLQEGLNYEQYF.

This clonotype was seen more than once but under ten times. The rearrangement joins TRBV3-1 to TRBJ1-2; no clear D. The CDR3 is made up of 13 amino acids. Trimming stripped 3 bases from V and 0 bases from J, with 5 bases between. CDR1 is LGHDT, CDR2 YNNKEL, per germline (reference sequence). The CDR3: CASSQIANYGYTF. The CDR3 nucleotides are TGTGCCAGCAGCCAGATAGCTAACTATGGCTACACCTTC.

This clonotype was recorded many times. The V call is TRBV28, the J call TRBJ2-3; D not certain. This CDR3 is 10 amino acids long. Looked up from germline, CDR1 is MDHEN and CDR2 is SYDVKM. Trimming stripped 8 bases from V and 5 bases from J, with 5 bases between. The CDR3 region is CASRRDTQYF. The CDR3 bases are TGTGCCAGCCGGAGAGATACGCAGTATTTT.

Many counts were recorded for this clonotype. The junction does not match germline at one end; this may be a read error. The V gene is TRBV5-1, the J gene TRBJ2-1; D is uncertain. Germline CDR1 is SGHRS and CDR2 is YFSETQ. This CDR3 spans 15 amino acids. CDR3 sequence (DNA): TGCGCCAGCAGATTGGGCGGAAGCTCCTACAATGAGCAGTTCTTC. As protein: CASRLGGSSYNEQFF. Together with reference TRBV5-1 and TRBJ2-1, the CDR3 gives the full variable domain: KAGVTQTPRYLIKTRGQQVTLSCSPISGHRSVSWYQQTPGQGLQFLFEYFSETQRNKGNFPGRFSGRQFSNSRSEMNVSTLELGDSALYLCASRLGGSSYNEQFFGPGTRLTVL.

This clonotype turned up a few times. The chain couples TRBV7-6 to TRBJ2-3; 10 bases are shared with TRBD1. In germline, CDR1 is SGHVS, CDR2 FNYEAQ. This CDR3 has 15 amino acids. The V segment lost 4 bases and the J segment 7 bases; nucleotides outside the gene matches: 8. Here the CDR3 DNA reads TGTGCCAGCAGCTCCTCGACAGGGGGCGGGAATACGCAGTATTTT. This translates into CASSSSTGGGNTQYF.

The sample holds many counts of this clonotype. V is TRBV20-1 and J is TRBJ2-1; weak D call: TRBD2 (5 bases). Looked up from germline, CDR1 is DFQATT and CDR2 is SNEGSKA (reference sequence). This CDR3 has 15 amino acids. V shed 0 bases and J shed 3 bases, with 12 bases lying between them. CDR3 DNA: TGCAGTGCTAGAGATAGGGCGGGCTTCTACAATGAGCAGTTCTTC. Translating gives CSARDRAGFYNEQFF.